This TCR beta chain was identified during a study of shared clonotypes between healthy human individuals. The authors distributed each subset's genomic DNA evenly over several immunoSEQ plates. This table comes from immunoSEQ multiplex PCR, and its TCRdb copy is limited to in-frame clones, with some not included. The sample carries 2 million to 2.5 million clones, approximately 94% recorded once. CDR3 size: 17 residues. V was clipped by 4 bases and J by 5 bases; unmatched bases: 16. CDR1 is SGHRS and CDR2 is YFSETQ in the germline V gene. The clonotype originates from a man younger than 35 in good health. The source material was naive CD4+ T cells sorted from blood. Subset defined: CD45RA+ positively selected. This chain uses TRBV5-1 with TRBJ2-3; the match to TRBD2 covers 7 bases. The CDR3, as DNA: TGCGCCAGCAGCGGGCTGACTAGCATGATGGAGGTAGATACGCAGTATTTT. Protein: CASSGLTSMMEVDTQYF.